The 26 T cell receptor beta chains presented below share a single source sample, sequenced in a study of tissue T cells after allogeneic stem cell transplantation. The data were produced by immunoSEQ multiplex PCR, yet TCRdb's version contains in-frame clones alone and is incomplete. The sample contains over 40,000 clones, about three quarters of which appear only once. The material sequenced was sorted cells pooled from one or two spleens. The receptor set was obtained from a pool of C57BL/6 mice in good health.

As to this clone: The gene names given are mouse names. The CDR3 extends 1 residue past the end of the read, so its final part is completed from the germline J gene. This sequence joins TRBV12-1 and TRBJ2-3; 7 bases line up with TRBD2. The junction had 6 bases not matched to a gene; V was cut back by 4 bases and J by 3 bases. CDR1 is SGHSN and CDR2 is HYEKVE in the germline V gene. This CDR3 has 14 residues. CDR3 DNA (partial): TGTGCCAGCTCCCTTATCTGGGGGGCAGAAACGCTGTAT. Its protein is CASSLIWGAETLY. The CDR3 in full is CASSLIWGAETLYF.

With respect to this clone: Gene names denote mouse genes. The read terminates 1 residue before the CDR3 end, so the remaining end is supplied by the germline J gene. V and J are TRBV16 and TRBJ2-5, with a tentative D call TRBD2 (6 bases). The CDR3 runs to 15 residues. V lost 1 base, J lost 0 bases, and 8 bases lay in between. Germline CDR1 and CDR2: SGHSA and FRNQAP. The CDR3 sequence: CASSLAWGNQDTQYF. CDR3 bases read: TGTGCAAGCAGCTTAGCCTGGGGTAACCAAGACACCCAGTAC.

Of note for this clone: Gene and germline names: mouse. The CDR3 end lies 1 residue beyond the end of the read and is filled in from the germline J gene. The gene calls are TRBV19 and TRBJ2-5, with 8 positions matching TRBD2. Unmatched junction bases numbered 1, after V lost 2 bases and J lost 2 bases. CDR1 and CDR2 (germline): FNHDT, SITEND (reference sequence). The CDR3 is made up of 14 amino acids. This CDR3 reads CASSMGGPQDTQYF. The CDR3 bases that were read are TGTGCCAGCAGTATGGGGGGGCCCCAAGACACCCAGTAC.

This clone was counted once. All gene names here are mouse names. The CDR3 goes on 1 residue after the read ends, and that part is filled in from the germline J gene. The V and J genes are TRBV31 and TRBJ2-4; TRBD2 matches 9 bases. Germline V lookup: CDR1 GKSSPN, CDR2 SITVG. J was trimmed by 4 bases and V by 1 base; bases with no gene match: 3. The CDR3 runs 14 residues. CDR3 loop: CAWSPWDWENTLYF. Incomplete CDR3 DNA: TGTGCCTGGAGTCCTTGGGACTGGGAAAACACCTTGTAC.

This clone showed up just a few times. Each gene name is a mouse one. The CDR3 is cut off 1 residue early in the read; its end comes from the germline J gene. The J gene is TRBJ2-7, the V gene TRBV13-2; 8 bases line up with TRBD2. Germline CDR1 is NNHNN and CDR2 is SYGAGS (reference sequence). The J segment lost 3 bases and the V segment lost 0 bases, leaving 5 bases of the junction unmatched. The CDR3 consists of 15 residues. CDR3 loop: CASGDANWGNYEQYF. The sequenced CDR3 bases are TGTGCCAGCGGTGATGCTAACTGGGGGAACTATGAACAGTAC.

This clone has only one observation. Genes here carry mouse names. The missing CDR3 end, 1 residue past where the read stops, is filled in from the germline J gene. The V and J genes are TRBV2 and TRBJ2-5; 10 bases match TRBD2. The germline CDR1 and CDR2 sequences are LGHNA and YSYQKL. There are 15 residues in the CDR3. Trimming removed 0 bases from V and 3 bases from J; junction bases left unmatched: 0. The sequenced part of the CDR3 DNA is TGTGCCAGCAGCCAAGAGGACTGGGGGCAAGACACCCAGTAC. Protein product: CASSQEDWGQDTQY. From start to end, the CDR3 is CASSQEDWGQDTQYF.

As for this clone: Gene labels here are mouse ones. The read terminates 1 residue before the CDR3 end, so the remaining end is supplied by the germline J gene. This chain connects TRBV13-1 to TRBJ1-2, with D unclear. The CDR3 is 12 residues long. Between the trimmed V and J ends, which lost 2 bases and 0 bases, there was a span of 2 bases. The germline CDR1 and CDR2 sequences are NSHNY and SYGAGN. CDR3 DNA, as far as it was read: TGTGCCAGCAGTGACTCAAACTCCGACTACACC. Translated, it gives CASSDSNSDYT. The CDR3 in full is CASSDSNSDYTF.

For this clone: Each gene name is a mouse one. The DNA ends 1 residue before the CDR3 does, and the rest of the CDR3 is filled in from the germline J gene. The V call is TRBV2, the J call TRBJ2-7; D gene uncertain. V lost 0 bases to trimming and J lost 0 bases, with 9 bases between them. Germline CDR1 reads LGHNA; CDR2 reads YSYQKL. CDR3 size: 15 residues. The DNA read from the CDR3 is TGTGCCAGCAGCCAAGATATTCAGAGCTCCTATGAACAGTAC. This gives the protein CASSQDIQSSYEQY. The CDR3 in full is CASSQDIQSSYEQYF.

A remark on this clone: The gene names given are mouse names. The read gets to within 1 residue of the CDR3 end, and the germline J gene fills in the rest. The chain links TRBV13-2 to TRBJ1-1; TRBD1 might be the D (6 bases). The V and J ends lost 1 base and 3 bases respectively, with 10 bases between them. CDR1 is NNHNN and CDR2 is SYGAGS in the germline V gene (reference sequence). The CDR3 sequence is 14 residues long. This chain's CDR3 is CASGDWGAHTEVFF. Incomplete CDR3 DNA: TGTGCCAGCGGTGATTGGGGGGCGCACACAGAAGTCTTC.

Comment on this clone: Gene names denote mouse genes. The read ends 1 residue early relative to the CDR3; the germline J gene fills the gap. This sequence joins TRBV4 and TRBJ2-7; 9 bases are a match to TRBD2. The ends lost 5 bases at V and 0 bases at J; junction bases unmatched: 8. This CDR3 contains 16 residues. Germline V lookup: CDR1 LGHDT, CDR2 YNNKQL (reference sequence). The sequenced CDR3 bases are TGTGCCAGCAGCCCCGGACTGGGGAGGAGCTCCTATGAACAGTAC. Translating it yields CASSPGLGRSSYEQY. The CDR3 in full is CASSPGLGRSSYEQYF.

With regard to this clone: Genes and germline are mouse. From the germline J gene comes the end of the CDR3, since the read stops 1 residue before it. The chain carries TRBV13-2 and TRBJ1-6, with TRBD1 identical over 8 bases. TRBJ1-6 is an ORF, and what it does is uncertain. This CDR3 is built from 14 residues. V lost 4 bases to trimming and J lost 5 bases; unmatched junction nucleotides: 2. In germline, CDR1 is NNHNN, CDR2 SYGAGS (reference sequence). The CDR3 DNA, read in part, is TGTGCCAGCGGTCGGGACAGGCATAATTCGCCCCTCTAC. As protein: CASGRDRHNSPLY. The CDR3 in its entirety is CASGRDRHNSPLYF.

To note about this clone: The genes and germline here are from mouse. Incomplete CDR3 DNA: TGTGCCAGCTCTCTCCCAGGGGGTTATGAACAGTAC. It is translated as CASSLPGGYEQY. The complete CDR3 sequence is CASSLPGGYEQYF. The genes are TRBV12-1 and TRBJ2-7; 7 nucleotides agree with TRBD1. The CDR3 end falls 1 residue outside the read, so it is completed with the germline J gene. The CDR3 is made up of 13 amino acids. The germline V gene has CDR1 SGHSN and CDR2 HYEKVE. Unmatched junction bases numbered 2, after V lost 0 bases and J lost 4 bases.

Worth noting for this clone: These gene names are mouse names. The CDR3 bases that were read are TGTGCCAGCGGTGTTACAGGGGGCCAGGCTCCGCTT. It specifies CASGVTGGQAPL. The full CDR3 reads CASGVTGGQAPLF. V and J are TRBV13-2 and TRBJ1-5, with 8 bases aligning to TRBD1. From the germline J gene comes the end of the CDR3, since the read stops 1 residue before it. The CDR3 runs 13 residues. From germline, CDR1 is NNHNN and CDR2 SYGAGS (reference sequence). The J segment lost 6 bases and the V segment lost 3 bases, leaving 2 bases of the junction unmatched.

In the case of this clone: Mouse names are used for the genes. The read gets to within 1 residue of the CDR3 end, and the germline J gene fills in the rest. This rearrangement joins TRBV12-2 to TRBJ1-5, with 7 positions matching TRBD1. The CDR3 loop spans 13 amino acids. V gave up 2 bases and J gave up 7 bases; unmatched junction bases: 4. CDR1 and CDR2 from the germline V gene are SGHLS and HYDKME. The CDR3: CASSPGTEQAPLF. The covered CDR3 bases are TGTGCCAGCTCTCCCGGGACAGAACAGGCTCCGCTT.

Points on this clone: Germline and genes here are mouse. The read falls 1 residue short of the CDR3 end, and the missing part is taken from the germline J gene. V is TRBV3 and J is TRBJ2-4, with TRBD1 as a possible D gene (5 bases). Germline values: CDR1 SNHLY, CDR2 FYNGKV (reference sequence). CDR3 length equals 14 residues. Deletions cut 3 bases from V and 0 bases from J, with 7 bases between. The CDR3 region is CASSLDKSQNTLYF. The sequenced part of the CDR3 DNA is TGTGCCAGCAGCTTGGACAAAAGTCAAAACACCTTGTAC.

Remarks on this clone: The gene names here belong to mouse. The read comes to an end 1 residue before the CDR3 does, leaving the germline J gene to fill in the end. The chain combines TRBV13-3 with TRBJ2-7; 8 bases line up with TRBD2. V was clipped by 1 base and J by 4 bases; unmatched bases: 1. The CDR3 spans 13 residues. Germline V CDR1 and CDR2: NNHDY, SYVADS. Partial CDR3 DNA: TGTGCCAGCAGTGATTCTGGGGGGTATGAACAGTAC. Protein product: CASSDSGGYEQY. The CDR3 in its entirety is CASSDSGGYEQYF.

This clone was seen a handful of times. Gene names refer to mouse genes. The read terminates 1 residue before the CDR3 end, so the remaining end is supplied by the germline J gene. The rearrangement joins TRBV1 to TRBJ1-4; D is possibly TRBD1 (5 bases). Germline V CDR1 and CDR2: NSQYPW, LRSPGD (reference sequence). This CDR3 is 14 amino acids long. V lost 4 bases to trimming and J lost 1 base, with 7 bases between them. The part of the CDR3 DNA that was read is TGCACCTGCAGTGGGACAAATTCCAACGAAAGATTATTT. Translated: CTCSGTNSNERLF. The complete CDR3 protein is CTCSGTNSNERLFF.

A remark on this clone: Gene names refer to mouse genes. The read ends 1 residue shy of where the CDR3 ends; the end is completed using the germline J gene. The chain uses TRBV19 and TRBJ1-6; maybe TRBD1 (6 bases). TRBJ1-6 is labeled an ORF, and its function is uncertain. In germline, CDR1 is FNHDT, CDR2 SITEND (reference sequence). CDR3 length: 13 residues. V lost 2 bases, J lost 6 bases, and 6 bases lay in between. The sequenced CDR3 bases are TGTGCCAGCAGTATCAGGGGTAATTCGCCCCTCTAC. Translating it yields CASSIRGNSPLY. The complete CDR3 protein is CASSIRGNSPLYF.

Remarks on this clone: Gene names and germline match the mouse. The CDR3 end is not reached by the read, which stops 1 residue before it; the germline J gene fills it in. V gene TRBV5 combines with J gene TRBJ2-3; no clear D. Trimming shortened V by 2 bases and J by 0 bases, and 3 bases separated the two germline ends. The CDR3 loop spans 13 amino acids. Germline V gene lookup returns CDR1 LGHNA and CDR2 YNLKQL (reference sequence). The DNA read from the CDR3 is TGTGCCAGCAGCCAACAAAGTGCAGAAACGCTGTAT. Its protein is CASSQQSAETLY. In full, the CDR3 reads CASSQQSAETLYF.

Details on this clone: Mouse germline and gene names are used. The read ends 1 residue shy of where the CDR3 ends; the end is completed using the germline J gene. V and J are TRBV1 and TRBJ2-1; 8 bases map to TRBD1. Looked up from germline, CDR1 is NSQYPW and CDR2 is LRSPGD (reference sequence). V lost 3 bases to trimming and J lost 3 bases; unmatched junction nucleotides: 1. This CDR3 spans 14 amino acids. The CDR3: CTCSAGQVYAEQFF. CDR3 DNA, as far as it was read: TGCACCTGCAGTGCGGGACAGGTCTATGCTGAGCAGTTC.

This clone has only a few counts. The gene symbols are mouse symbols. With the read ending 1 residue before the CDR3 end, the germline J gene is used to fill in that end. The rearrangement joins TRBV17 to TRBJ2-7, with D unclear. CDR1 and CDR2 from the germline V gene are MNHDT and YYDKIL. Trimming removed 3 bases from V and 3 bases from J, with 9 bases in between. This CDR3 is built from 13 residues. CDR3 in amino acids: CASSSPGIYEQYF. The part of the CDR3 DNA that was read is TGTGCTAGCAGTAGCCCCGGGATCTATGAACAGTAC.

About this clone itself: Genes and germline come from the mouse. CDR3 DNA, as far as it was read: TGTGCCAGCTCTCAGGGGGAGGAACAGTAC. It is translated as CASSQGEEQY. The full CDR3 protein reads CASSQGEEQYF. V and J are TRBV12-1 and TRBJ2-7, with D maybe TRBD1 (6 bases). The read comes to an end 1 residue before the CDR3 does, leaving the germline J gene to fill in the end. The ends were cut back, 2 bases at V and 7 bases at J, with 8 bases in the middle. The germline gives CDR1 SGHSN, CDR2 HYEKVE. The CDR3 is made up of 11 amino acids.

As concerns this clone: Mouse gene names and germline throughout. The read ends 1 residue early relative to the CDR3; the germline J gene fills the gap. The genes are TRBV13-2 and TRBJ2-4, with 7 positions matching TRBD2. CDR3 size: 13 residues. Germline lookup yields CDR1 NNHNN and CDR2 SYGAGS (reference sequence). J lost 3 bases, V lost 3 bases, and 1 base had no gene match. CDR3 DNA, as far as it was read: TGTGCCAGCGGTGGACTGGGACAAAACACCTTGTAC. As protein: CASGGLGQNTLY. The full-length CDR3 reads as CASGGLGQNTLYF.

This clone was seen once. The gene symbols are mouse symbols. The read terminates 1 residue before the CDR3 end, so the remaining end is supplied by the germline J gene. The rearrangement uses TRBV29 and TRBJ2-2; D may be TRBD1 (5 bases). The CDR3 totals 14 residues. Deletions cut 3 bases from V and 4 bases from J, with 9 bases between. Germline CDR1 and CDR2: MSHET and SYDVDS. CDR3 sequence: CASSLGRATGQLYF. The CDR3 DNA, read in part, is TGTGCTAGCAGTTTGGGCAGGGCCACCGGGCAGCTCTAC.

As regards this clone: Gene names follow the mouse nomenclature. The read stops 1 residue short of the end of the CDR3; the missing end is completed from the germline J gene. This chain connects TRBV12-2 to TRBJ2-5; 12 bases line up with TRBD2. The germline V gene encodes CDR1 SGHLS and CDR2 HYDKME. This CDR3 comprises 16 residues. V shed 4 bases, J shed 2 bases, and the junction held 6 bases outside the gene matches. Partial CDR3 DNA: TGTGCCAGCTCCCCGACTGGGGGGGCGCCCCAAGACACCCAGTAC. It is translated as CASSPTGGAPQDTQY. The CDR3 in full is CASSPTGGAPQDTQYF.

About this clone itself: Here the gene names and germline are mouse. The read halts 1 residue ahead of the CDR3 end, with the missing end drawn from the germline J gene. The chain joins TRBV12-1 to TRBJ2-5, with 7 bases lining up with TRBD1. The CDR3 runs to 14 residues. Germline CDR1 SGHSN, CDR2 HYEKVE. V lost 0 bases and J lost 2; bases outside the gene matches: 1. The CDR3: CASSLGTVQDTQYF. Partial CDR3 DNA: TGTGCCAGCTCTCTCGGGACAGTCCAAGACACCCAGTAC.